Each of the 3 T cell receptor beta chains below was sequenced from the same sample in a study of memory CD4+ T cells and cytomegalovirus serostatus (dated by TCRdb to between 2018 and 2021). Libraries came from the immunoSEQ multiplex PCR assay. TCRdb retrieved this table from immuneACCESS and kept in-frame rearrangements only. Not all clones are present; in checked studies, unresolved V genes account for under half, and no reason is known for the remainder. The sample has roughly 40,000 clones on record, around three quarters of them singletons. In total, the top ten clones hold 0.6% to 0.95% of the sample. Single viable CD3+CD4+CD8-CD45RO+ cells were sorted as memory CD4+ T cells on a FACSAria II. The specimen was memory CD4+ T cells from blood. These receptors all stem from an adult in good health and CMV-seronegative.

V and J are TRBV29-1 and TRBJ2-5; possibly TRBD1 for D (6 bases). CDR3 size: 13 residues. Germline V gene lookup returns CDR1 SQVTM and CDR2 ANQGSEA. The V end lost 6 bases, the J end lost 1 base, and 12 bases lay between the germline ends. The chain's CDR3 is CSVREGGQETQYF. CDR3 DNA sequence: TGCAGCGTACGGGAAGGGGGCCAAGAGACCCAGTACTTC.

The chain links TRBV4-1 to TRBJ1-4; D possibly corresponds to TRBD1 (6 bases). CDR3 size: 15 residues. V was pared by 1 base and J by 6 bases, with 12 bases between. Germline V gives CDR1 MGHRA, CDR2 YSYEKL. In DNA form, the CDR3 reads TGCGCCAGCAGCCAAGGCCCAGGGGTTTATGAAAAACTGTTTTTT. Its protein product is CASSQGPGVYEKLFF.

CDR3 region: CASSQVGVETQYF. The CDR3 nucleotides read TGCGCCAGCAGCCAAGTAGGGGTAGAGACCCAGTACTTC. This chain connects TRBV4-1 to TRBJ2-5; D is perhaps TRBD1 (5 bases). The CDR3 contains 13 residues. Trimming took off 1 base at V and 4 bases at J, with 7 bases between the two ends. The germline V gene encodes CDR1 MGHRA and CDR2 YSYEKL.